The 9 T cell receptor beta chains listed next were all sequenced from one sample in a study of T-cell reconstitution after alpha-beta-depleted transplantation in children. Unique molecular identifiers were used in preparing the TCRbeta library. TCRdb redid the calling of the PCR reads with MiXCR, one entry per CDR3 protein. The sample yields over 300,000 distinct CDR3 sequences, around a tenth seen once. The starting material was PBMCs from the stem cell graft donor, obtained from the stem cell graft. These receptors were obtained from a human donor who donated a stem cell graft to a child with acute lymphoblastic leukemia.

This clonotype was seen more than once but under ten times. V gene TRBV29-1 combines with J gene TRBJ1-2, with TRBD1 identical over 8 bases. The CDR3 sequence is 13 residues long. The V gene's germline CDR1 is SQVTM and CDR2 ANQGSEA. V lost 3 bases and J lost 2; bases outside the gene matches: 2. The CDR3 coding sequence is TGCAGCGTTGACAGACAGGGGAACTATGGCTACACCTTC. This codes for CSVDRQGNYGYTF.

This clonotype has only a few counts. This chain joins TRBV7-2 and TRBJ2-1; a weak D match, TRBD2 (6 bases). Per the germline V gene, CDR1 is SGHTA and CDR2 is FQGNSA. The V gene lost 2 bases and the J gene lost 2 bases, with 13 bases spanning the gap. This CDR3 has 16 amino acids. The CDR3 DNA follows: TGTGCCAGCAGCTTAAACCTGCGGGACCCCTACAATGAGCAGTTCTTC. This sequence encodes CASSLNLRDPYNEQFF.

The table lists this clonotype with a few counts. The chain joins TRBV5-6 to TRBJ1-1, with TRBD1 matching 7 bases. Germline V gene lookup returns CDR1 SGHDT and CDR2 YYEEEE. This CDR3 is 16 amino acids long. Trimming removed 5 bases from V and 1 base from J; junction bases left unmatched: 11. For the CDR3, the DNA is TGTGCCAGCAGAAATGTGGAGAGGACAGGGAACACTGAAGCTTTCTTT. Translating gives CASRNVERTGNTEAFF.

This sequence joins TRBV24-1 and TRBJ1-5; 10 bases are a match to TRBD1. Germline V gives CDR1 KGHDR, CDR2 SFDVKD. The ends lost 3 bases at V and 6 bases at J; junction bases unmatched: 7. The CDR3 is 16 amino acids. CDR3 region: CATSDAMTGGFQPQHF. In DNA form, the CDR3 reads TGTGCCACCAGTGATGCGATGACAGGGGGCTTTCAGCCCCAGCATTTT.

This sequence joins TRBV4-1 and TRBJ2-4; 9 nucleotides agree with TRBD2. Germline trimming cut 0 bases from V and 0 bases from J; bases unmatched to any gene: 3. The CDR3 loop spans 17 amino acids. Germline CDR1 MGHRA, CDR2 YSYEKL. The CDR3 DNA follows: TGCGCCAGCAGCCAAGATATACTAGCGGGAGCCAAAAACATTCAGTACTTC. Protein product: CASSQDILAGAKNIQYF.

This clonotype was detected ten times or more. This sequence joins TRBV28 and TRBJ2-5, with D tentatively TRBD1 (6 bases). Deletions cut 2 bases from V and 7 bases from J, with 17 bases between. The V gene's germline CDR1 is MDHEN and CDR2 SYDVKM. CDR3 length: 15 residues. CDR3 sequence (DNA): TGTGCCAGCAGTTTACAGGACAGCCAACGGGGGACCCAGTACTTC. It codes for CASSLQDSQRGTQYF.

The chain carries TRBV15 and TRBJ2-3; D remains ambiguous. Germline-derived CDR1 and CDR2 are LNHNV and YYDKDF (reference sequence). V was shortened by 5 bases and J by 0 bases, with 12 bases between the two germline ends. This CDR3 is built from 15 residues. In DNA form, the CDR3 reads TGTGCCACCAGCTCCTGGGATATTAGCACAGATACGCAGTATTTT. Its protein product is CATSSWDISTDTQYF.

This chain joins TRBV4-1 and TRBJ2-7; D is uncertain. The CDR3 totals 13 residues. CDR1 MGHRA and CDR2 YSYEKL come from the germline V gene. V was pared by 4 bases and J by 2 bases, with 9 bases between. The chain's CDR3 is CASSLHGPYEQYF. DNA for the CDR3: TGCGCCAGCAGCCTCCACGGACCCTACGAGCAGTACTTC.

Notes on this clonotype: The junction departs from germline at one end; a sequencing error may be responsible. The chain carries TRBV4-1 and TRBJ1-2; 12 positions match TRBD1. This CDR3 contains 15 residues. The V gene's germline CDR1 is MGHRA and CDR2 YSYEKL. The CDR3 spells CASRQGQGAGYGDTF. DNA of the CDR3: TGCGCCAGCAGACAGGGACAGGGGGCGGGCTATGGCGACACCTTC.